This T cell receptor beta chain was obtained from a study of beta chain features in type 1 diabetes. Findings and caveats of the study: The study found moderately but significantly shorter TCRB CDR3s in all four CD4+ subsets of Type 1 diabetes patients.

To note about this clone: The antigen remains unidentified.

Investigators reverse transcribed all isolated RNA, so they sequenced expressed TCRB transcripts. The protocol was immunoSEQ multiplex PCR, while the TCRdb copy is restricted to in-frame clones and leaves out a portion. Among some 350,000 clones listed, 8.5% to 10% were seen once. Germline V gene sequence: CDR1 SNHLY, CDR2 FYNNEI. The CDR3 runs to 13 residues. Trimming left V 5 bases short and J 3 bases short, with 10 bases between. This rearrangement joins TRBV2 to TRBJ1-2; D uncertain. This receptor was obtained from a man between 25 and 39 years old with type 1 diabetes. Sequencing was performed on central memory CD4+ T cells from blood. CDR3 sequence: CASSTPWDYGYTF. CDR3 coding DNA: TGTGCCAGCAGTACCCCCTGGGACTATGGCTACACCTTC.